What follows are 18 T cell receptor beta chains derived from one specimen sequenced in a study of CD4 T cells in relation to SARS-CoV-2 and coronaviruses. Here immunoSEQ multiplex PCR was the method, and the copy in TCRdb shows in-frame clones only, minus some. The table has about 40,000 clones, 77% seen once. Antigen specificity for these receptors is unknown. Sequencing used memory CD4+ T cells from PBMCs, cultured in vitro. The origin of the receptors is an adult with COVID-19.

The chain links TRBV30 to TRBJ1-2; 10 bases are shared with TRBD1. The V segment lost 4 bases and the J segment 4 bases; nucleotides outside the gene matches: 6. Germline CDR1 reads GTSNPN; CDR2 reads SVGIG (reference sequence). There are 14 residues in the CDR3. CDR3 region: CAWNRDRGVYGYTF. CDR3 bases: TGTGCCTGGAACAGGGACAGGGGTGTCTATGGCTACACCTTC.

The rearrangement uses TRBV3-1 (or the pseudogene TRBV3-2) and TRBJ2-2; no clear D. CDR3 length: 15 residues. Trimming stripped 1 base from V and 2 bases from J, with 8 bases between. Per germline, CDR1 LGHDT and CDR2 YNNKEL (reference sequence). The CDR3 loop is CASSQGPINTGELFF. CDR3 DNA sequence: TGTGCCAGCAGCCAAGGACCAATAAACACCGGGGAGCTGTTTTTT.

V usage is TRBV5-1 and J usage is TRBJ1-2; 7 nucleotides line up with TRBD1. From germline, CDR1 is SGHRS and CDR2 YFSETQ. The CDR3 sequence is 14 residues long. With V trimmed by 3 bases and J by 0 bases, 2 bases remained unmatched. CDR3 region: CASSSTGPNYGYTF. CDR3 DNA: TGCGCCAGCAGCTCGACAGGGCCTAACTATGGCTACACCTTC.

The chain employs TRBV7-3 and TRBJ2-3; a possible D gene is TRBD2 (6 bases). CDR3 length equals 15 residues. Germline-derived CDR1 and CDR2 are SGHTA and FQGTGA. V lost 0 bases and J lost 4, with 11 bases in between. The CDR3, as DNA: TGTGCCAGCAGCTTAACGGAGGCGGGATCAGATACGCAGTATTTT. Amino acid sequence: CASSLTEAGSDTQYF.

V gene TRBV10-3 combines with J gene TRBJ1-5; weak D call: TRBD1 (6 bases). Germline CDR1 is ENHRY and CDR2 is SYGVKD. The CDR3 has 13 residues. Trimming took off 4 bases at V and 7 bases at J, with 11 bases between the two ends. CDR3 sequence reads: CAISVEGEQPQHF. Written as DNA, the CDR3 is TGTGCCATCAGTGTCGAGGGGGAGCAGCCCCAGCATTTT.

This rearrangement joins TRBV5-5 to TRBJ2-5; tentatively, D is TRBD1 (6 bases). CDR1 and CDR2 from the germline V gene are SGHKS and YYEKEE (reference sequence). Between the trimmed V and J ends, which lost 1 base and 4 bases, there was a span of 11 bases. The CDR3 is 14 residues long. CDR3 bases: TGTGCCAGCAGCTTGACAGGGTTGGGAGAGACCCAGTACTTC. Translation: CASSLTGLGETQYF.

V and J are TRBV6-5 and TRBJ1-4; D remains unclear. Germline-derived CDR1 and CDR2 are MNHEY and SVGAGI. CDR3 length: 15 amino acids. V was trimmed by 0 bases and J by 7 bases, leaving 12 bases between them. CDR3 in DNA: TGTGCCAGCAGTTACTCGGGGTTGGGGTTTGAAAAACTGTTTTTT. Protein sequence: CASSYSGLGFEKLFF.

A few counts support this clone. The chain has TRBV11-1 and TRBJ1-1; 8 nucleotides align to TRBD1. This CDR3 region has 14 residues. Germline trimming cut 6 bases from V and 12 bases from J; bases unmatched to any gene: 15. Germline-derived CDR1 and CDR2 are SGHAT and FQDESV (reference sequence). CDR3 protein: CASRPQDRGGSSFF. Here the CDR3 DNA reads TGTGCCAGCAGGCCACAAGACAGGGGCGGTAGTTCTTTCTTT.

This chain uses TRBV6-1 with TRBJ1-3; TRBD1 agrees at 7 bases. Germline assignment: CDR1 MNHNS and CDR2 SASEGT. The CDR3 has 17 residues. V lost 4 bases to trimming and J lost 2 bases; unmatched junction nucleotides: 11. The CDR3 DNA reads TGTGCCAGCAGTGTTGTTAGCTTCGGGACAGCTGGAAACACCATATATTTT. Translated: CASSVVSFGTAGNTIYF.

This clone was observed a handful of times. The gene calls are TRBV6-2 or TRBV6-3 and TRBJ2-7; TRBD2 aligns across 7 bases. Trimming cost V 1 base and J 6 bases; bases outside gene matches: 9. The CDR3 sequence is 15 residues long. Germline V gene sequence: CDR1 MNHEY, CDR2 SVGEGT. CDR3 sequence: CASSYFGGRSGEQYF. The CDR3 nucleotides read TGTGCCAGCAGTTACTTCGGCGGGAGATCCGGCGAGCAGTACTTC.

The CDR3 sequence: CASSHPGSYEQYF. The CDR3 bases are TGCGCCAGCAGCCACCCAGGGTCCTACGAGCAGTACTTC. V gene TRBV4-1 combines with J gene TRBJ2-7; possible D gene TRBD1, 5 bases. Per germline, CDR1 MGHRA and CDR2 YSYEKL. This CDR3 is 13 amino acids long. V lost 3 bases, J lost 1 base, and 7 bases lay in between.

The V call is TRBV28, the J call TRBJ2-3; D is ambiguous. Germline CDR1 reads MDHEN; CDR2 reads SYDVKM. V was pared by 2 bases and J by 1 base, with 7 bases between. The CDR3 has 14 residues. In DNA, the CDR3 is TGTGCCAGCAGTTTAATCCGGGGCACAGATACGCAGTATTTT. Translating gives CASSLIRGTDTQYF.

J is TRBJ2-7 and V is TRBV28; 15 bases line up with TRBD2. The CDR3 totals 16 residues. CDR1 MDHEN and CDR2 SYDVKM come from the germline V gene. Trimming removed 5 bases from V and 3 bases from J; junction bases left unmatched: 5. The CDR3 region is CASSSPGLAGGYEQYF. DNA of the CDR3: TGTGCCAGCAGTAGCCCGGGACTAGCGGGAGGCTACGAGCAGTACTTC.

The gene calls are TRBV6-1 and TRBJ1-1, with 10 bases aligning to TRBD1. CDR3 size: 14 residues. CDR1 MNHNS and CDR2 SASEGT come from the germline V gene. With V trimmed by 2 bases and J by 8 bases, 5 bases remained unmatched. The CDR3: CASSERGTGVEAFF. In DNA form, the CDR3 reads TGTGCCAGCAGTGAAAGGGGGACAGGGGTCGAAGCTTTCTTT.

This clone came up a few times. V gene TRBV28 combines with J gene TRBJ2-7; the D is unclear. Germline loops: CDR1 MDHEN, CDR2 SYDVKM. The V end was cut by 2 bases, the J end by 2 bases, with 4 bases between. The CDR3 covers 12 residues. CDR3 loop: CASSLAPYEQYF. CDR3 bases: TGTGCCAGCAGTTTAGCCCCCTACGAGCAGTACTTC.

The CDR3, as DNA: TGTGCCAGCAGCTATCCGAATAGCGGGAGGCCTAGCACCTACGAGCAGTACTTC. Its translation is CASSYPNSGRPSTYEQYF. The J gene is TRBJ2-7, the V gene TRBV5-8; 10 bases align to TRBD2. This CDR3 is built from 18 residues. Trimming took 3 bases from V and 2 from J; bases not matched to a gene: 14. Per germline, CDR1 SGHTS and CDR2 YDEGEE.

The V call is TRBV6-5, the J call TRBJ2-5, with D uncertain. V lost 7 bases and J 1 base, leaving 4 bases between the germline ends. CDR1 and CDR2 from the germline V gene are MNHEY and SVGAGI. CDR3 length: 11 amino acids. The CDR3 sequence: CASILQETQYF. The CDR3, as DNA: TGTGCCAGCATTCTCCAAGAGACCCAGTACTTC.

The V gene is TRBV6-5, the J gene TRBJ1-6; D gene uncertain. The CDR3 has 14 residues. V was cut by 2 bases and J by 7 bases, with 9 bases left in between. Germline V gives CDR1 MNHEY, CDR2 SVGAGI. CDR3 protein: CASSYQALNSPLHF. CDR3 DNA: TGTGCCAGCAGTTACCAGGCCTTAAATTCACCCCTCCACTTT.